The clone carrying this TCR beta chain was seen once. Clones were read by immunoSEQ multiplex PCR, and TCRdb kept only the in-frame ones, dropping some. The sample has 20,000 or so clones; roughly four fifths are singletons. The data derive from a study of OX40 agonist ivuxolimab in advanced cancers. The CDR3 totals 13 residues. Trimming took 3 bases from V and 0 from J, leaving 5 bases between them. Germline loops: CDR1 MNHEY, CDR2 SMNVEV (reference sequence). The sample in question was CD4+ or CD8+ T cells sorted from blood, obtained in a trial of the OX40 agonist ivuxolimab. The clonotype originates from an adult with an advanced solid tumor such as melanoma, head and neck, liver or kidney cancer. The genes are TRBV27 and TRBJ1-2; D not resolved. The CDR3 DNA follows: TGTGCCAGCAGTTTGAGGACTAACTATGGCTACACCTTC. It specifies CASSLRTNYGYTF.